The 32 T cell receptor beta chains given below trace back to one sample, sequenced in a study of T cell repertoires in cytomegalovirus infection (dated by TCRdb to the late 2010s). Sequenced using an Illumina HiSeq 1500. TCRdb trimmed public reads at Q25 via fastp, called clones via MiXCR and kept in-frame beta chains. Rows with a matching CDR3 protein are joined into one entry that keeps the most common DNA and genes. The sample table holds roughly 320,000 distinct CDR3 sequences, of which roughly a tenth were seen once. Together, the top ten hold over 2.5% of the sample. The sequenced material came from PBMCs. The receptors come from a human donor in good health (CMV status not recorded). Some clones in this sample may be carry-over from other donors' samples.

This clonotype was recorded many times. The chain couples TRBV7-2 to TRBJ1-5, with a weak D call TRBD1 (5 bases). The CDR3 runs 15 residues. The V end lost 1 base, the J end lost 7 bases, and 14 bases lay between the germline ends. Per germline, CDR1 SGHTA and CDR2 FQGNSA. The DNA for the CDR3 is TGTGCCAGCAGCTTAGTCGCAGGGCAGAGACAGCCCCAGCATTTT. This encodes CASSLVAGQRQPQHF.

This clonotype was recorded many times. As DNA, the CDR3 is TGTGCCAGCAGCTTCCTTGAAGTTACGCAGTATTTT. Translating gives CASSFLEVTQYF. The chain employs TRBV5-6 and TRBJ2-3; D is uncertain. This CDR3 is 12 amino acids long. Trimming took off 2 bases at V and 8 bases at J, with 9 bases between the two ends. Germline V lookup: CDR1 SGHDT, CDR2 YYEEEE.

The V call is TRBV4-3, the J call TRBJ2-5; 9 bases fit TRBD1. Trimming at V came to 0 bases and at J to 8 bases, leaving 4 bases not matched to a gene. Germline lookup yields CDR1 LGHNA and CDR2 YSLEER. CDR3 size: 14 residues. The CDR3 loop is CASSQDPGQGTQYF. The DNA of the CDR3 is TGCGCCAGCAGCCAAGATCCGGGACAGGGTACCCAGTACTTC.

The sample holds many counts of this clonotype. CDR3 sequence (DNA): TGTGCCAGCAGTTTTATGAGGGGAGACACAGATACGCAGTATTTT. It specifies CASSFMRGDTDTQYF. The rearrangement uses TRBV12-3 or TRBV12-4 and TRBJ2-3; either TRBD1 or TRBD2 may fit D (5 bases each). Trimming left V 3 bases short and J 2 bases short, with 12 bases between. The CDR3 spans 15 residues.

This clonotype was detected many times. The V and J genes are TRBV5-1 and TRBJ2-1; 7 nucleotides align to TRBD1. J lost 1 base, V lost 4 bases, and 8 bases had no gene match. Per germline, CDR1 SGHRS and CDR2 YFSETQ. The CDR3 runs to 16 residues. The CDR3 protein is CASSTDRVSSYNEQFF. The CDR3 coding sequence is TGCGCCAGCAGCACCGACAGGGTCAGTTCCTACAATGAGCAGTTCTTC.

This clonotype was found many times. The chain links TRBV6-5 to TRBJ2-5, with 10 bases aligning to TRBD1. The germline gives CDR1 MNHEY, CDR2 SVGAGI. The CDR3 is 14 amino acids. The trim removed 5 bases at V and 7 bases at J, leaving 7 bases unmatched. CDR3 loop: CASSPGQGVGTQYF. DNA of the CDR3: TGTGCCAGCAGTCCTGGACAGGGGGTGGGGACCCAGTACTTC.

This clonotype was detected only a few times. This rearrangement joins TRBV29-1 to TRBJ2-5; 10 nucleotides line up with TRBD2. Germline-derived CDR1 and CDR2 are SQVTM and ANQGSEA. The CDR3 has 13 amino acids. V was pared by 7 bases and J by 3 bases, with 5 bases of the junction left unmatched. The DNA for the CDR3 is TGCAGCGCCTGGACTAGCGGAAAAGAGACCCAGTACTTC. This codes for CSAWTSGKETQYF.

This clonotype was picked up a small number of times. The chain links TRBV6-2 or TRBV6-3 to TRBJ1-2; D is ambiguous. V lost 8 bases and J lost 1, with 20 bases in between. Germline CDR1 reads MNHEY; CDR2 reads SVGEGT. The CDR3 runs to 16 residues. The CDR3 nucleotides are TGTGCCAGCTTCGAATTCGGCGAATACGTTAACTATGGCTACACCTTC. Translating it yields CASFEFGEYVNYGYTF.

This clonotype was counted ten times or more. CDR3 sequence: CASSRGGAGANVLTF. Written as DNA, the CDR3 is TGTGCCAGCAGCCGGGGAGGGGCTGGGGCCAACGTCCTGACTTTC. The chain recombines TRBV28 with TRBJ2-6; 7 nucleotides agree with TRBD2. Trimming took 6 bases from V and 2 from J; bases not matched to a gene: 4. This CDR3 has 15 amino acids. In germline, CDR1 is MDHEN, CDR2 SYDVKM.

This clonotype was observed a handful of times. The CDR3 region has the DNA TGTGCCAGCTCACCGGGGGCTCGGTCACCCCTCCACTTT. It translates to CASSPGARSPLHF. The chain couples TRBV18 to TRBJ1-6; TRBD1 is a possible D gene (6 bases). The CDR3 has 13 residues. V gave up 3 bases and J gave up 10 bases, with 10 bases separating them. Germline V gene sequence: CDR1 KGHSH, CDR2 LQKENI.

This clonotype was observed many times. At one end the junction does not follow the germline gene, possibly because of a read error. CDR3 residues: CSARDRKGLGSILF. The CDR3 bases are TGCAGTGCTAGAGATCGCAAAGGCCTGGGGAGTATTCTCTTC. This sequence joins TRBV20-1 and TRBJ1-2, with D hard to call. There are 14 residues in the CDR3. In germline, CDR1 is DFQATT, CDR2 SNEGSKA (reference sequence).

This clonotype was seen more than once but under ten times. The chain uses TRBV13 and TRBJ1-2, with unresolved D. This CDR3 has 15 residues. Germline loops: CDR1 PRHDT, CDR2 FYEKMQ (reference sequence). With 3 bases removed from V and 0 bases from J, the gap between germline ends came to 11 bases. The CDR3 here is CASSLSGVSNYGYTF. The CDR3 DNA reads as TGTGCCAGCAGCTTGAGTGGGGTTTCTAACTATGGCTACACCTTC.

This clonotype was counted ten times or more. The DNA of the CDR3 is TGTGCCAGTGGTGGGGGGCTACTAAACACCGGGGAGCTGTTTTTT. It is translated as CASGGGLLNTGELFF. The gene calls are TRBV6-6 and TRBJ2-2; D possibly uses TRBD1 or TRBD2 (6 bases each). The V gene's germline CDR1 is MNHNY and CDR2 SVGAGI (reference sequence). V gave up 9 bases and J gave up 2 bases, with 16 bases separating them. The CDR3 extends over 15 amino acids.

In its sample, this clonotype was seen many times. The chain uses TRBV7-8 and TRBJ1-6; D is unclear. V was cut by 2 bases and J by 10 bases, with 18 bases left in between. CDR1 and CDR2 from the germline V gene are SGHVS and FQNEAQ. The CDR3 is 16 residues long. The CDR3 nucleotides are TGTGCCAGCAGCTTAAACAAAATCAGCCGGAGCTCACCCCTCCACTTT. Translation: CASSLNKISRSSPLHF.

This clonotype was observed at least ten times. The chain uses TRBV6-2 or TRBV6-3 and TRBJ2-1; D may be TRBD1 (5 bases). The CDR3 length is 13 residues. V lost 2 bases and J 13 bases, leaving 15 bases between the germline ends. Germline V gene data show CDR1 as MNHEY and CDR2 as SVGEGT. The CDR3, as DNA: TGTGCCAGCAGTTACCACCTCATGGGGCAACAGTTCTTC. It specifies CASSYHLMGQQFF.

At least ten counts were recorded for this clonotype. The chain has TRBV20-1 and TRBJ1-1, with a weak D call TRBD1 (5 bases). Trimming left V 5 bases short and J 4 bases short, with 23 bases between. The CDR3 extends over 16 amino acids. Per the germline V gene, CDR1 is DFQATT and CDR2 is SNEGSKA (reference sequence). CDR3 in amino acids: CSAYVPREALFTEAFF. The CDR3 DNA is TGCAGTGCTTACGTCCCCAGGGAGGCCCTATTCACTGAAGCTTTCTTT.

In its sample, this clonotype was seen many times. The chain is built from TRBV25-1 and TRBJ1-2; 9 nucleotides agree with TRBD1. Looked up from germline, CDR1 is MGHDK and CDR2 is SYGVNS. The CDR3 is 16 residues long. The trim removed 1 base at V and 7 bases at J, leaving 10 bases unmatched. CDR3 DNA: TGTGCCAGCAGTGAATTCTTTGACAGGGGGATCTCTGGCTACACCTTC. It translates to CASSEFFDRGISGYTF.

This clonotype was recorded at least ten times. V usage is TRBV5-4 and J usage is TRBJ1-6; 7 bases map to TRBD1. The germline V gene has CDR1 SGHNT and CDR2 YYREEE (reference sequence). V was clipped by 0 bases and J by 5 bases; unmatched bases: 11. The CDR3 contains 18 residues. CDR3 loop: CASSLEYRGRYNNSPLHF. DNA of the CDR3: TGTGCCAGCAGCTTGGAGTACAGGGGCCGATATAATAATTCACCCCTCCACTTT.

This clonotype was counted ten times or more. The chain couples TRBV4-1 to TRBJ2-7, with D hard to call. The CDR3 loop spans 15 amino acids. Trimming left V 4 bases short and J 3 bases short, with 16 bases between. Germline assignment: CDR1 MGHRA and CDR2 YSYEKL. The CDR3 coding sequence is TGCGCCAGCAGCCCGCTAACTGCCCCTAACTACGAGCAGTACTTC. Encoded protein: CASSPLTAPNYEQYF.

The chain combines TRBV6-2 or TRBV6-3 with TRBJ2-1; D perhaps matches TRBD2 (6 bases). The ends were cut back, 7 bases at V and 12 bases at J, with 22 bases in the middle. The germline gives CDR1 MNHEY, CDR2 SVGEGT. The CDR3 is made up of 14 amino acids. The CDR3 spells CASTPWGVDRVQFF. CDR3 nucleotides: TGTGCCAGCACCCCATGGGGGGTGGATCGCGTGCAGTTCTTC.

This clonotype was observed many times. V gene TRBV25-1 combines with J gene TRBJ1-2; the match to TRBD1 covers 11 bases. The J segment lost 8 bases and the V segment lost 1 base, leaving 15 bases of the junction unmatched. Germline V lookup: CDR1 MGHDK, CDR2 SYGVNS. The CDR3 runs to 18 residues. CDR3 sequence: CASSESPGQGTGGIGYTF. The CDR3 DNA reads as TGTGCCAGCAGTGAATCCCCTGGACAGGGGACAGGGGGGATAGGCTACACCTTC.

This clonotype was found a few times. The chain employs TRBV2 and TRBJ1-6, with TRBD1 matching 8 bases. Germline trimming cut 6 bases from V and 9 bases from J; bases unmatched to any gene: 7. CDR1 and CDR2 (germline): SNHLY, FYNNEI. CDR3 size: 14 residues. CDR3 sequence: CASRSGTGGSPLHF. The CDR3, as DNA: TGTGCCAGCAGGTCCGGGACAGGAGGTTCACCCCTCCACTTT.

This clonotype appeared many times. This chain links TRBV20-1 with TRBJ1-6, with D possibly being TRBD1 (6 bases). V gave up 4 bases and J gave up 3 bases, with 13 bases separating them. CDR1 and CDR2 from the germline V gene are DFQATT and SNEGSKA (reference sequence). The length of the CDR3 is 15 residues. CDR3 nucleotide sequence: TGCAGTGCTACTAGCCGACAGGACTATAATTCACCCCTCCACTTT. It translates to CSATSRQDYNSPLHF.

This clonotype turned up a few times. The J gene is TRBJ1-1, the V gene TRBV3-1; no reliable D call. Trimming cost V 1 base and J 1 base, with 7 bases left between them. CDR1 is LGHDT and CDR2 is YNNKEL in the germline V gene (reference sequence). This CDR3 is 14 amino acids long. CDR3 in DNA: TGTGCCAGCAGCCAAGGGTGGCGGAACACTGAAGCTTTCTTT. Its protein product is CASSQGWRNTEAFF.

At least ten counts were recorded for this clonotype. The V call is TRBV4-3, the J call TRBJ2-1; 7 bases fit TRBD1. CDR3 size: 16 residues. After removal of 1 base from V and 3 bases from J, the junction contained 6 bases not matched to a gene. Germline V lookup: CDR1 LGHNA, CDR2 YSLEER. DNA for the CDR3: TGCGCCAGCAGCCAAGGCTACAGGGGATTCTACAATGAGCAGTTCTTC. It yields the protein CASSQGYRGFYNEQFF.

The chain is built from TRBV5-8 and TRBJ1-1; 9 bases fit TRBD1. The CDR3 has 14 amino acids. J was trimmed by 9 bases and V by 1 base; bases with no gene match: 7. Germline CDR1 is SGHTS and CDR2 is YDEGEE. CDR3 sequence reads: CASSLRADRGQAFF. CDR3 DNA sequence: TGTGCCAGCAGCTTGAGAGCGGACAGGGGCCAAGCTTTCTTT.

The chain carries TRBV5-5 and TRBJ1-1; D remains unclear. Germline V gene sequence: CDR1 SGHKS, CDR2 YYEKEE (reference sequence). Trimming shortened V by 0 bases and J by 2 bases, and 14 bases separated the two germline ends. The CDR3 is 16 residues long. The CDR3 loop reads CASSLAVTYENTEAFF. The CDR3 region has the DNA TGTGCCAGCAGCTTGGCCGTCACGTACGAAAACACTGAAGCTTTCTTT. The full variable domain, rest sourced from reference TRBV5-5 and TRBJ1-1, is DAGVTQSPTHLIKTRGQQVTLRCSPISGHKSVSWYQQVLGQGPQFIFQYYEKEERGRGNFPDRFSARQFPNYSSELNVNALLLGDSALYLCASSLAVTYENTEAFFGQGTRLTVV.

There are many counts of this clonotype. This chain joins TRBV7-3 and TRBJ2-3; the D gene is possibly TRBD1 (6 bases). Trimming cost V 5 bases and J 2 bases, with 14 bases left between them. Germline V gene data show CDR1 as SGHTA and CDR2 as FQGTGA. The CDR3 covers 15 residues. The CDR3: CASSGLGHFTDTQYF. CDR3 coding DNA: TGTGCCAGCAGCGGCCTGGGACACTTCACAGATACGCAGTATTTT.

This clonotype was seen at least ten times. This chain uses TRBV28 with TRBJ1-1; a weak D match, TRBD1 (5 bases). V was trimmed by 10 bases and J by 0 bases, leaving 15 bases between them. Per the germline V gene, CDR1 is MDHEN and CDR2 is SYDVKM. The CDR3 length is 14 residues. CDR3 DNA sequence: TGTGCCACACGGAGGGGTAATATGAACACTGAAGCTTTCTTT. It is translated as CATRRGNMNTEAFF.

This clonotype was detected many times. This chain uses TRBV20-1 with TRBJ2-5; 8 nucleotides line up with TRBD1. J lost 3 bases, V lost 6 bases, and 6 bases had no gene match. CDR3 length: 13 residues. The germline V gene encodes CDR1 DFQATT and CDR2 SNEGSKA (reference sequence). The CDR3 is CSAVDRVKETQYF. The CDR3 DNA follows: TGCAGTGCGGTGGACAGGGTGAAAGAGACCCAGTACTTC.

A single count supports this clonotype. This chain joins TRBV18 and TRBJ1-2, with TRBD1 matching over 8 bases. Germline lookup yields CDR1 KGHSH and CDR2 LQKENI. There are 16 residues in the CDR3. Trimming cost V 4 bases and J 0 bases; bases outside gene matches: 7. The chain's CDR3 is CASSLRTGRANYGYTF. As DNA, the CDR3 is TGTGCCAGCTCACTGCGGACAGGGAGAGCTAACTATGGCTACACCTTC.

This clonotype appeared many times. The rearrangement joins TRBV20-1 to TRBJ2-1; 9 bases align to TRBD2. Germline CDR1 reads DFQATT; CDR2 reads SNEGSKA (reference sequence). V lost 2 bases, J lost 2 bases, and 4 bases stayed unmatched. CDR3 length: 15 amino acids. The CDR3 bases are TGCAGTGCTAGAAGAGCGGGGGGCCCCTACAATGAGCAGTTCTTC. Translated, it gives CSARRAGGPYNEQFF.